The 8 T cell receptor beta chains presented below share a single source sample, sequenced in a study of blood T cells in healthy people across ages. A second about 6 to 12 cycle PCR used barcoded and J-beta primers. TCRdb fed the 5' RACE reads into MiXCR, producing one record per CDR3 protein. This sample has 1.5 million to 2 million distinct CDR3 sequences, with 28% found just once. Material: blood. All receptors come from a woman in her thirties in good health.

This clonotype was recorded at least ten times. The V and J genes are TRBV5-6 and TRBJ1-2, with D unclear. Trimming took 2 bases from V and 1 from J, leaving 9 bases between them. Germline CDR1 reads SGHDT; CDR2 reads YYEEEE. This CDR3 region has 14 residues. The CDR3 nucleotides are TGTGCCAGCAGCTTACTCAACTTTAACTATGGCTACACCTTC. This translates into CASSLLNFNYGYTF.

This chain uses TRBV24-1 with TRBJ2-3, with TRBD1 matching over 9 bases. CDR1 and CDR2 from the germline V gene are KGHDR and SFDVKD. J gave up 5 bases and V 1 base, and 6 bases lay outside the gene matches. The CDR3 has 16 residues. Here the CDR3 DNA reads TGTGCCACCAGTGATTTTACACAGGGGGCTATAGATACGCAGTATTTT. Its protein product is CATSDFTQGAIDTQYF.

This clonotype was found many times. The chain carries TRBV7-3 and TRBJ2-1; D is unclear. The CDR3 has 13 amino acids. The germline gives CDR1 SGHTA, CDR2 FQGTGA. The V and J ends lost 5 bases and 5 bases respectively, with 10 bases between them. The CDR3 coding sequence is TGTGCCAGCAGCCTATTCACCAACAATGAGCAGTTCTTC. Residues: CASSLFTNNEQFF.

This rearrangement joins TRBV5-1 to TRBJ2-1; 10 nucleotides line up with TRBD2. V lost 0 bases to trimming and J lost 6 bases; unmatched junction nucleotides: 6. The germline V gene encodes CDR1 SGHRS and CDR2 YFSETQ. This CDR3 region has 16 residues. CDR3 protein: CASSLAPASGSNEQFF. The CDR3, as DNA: TGCGCCAGCAGCTTGGCCCCGGCTAGCGGGAGCAATGAGCAGTTCTTC.

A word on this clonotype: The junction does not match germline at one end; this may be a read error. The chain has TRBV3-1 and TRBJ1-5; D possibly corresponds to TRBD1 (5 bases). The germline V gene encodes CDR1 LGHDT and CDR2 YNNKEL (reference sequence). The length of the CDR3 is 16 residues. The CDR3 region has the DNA TGTGCCAGCAACCAAGATATGGGTGGAGGGGATCAGCCCCAGCATTTT. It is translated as CASNQDMGGGDQPQHF.

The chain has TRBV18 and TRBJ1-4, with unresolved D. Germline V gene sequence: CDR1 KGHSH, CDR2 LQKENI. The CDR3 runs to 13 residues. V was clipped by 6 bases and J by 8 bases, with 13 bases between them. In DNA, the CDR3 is TGTGCCAGCTCGGACGGAGAGAGGGAAAAACTGTTTTTT. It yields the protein CASSDGEREKLFF.

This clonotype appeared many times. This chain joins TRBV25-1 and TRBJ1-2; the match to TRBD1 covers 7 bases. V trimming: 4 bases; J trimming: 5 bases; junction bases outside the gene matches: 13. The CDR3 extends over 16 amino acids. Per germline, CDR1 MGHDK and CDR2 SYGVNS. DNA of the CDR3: TGTGCCAGCAGTGGATCCGCCGGGACAGATATATATGGCTACACCTTC. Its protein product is CASSGSAGTDIYGYTF.

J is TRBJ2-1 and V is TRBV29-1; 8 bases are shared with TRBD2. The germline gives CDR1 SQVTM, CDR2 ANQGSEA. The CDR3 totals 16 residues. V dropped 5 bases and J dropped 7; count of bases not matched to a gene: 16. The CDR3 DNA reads TGCAGCGTTACCCCGCTATTTACCGGGAGGGGGAATGAGCAGTTCTTC. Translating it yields CSVTPLFTGRGNEQFF.